This entry lists 30 T cell receptor beta chains sequenced from one sample in a study of T cell repertoires in cytomegalovirus infection. Via MiXCR, TCRdb re-called the reads, giving one row per CDR3 protein. Of 160,000 or so distinct CDR3 sequences listed, roughly 17% were seen once; the top ten hold over 15%. The sequencing sample was made of CD8+ T cells from PBMCs. The receptors shown here come from a human donor in good health (CMV status not recorded). Some clones in this sample may be carry-over from other donors' samples.

In this sample, this clonotype turned up a few times. The rearrangement links TRBV6-8 to TRBJ2-3; possibly TRBD2 for D (6 bases). V shed 10 bases and J shed 5 bases, with 10 bases lying between them. CDR3 length: 11 residues. Looked up from germline, CDR1 is MNHGY and CDR2 is SAAAGT. CDR3 coding DNA: TGTGCCACAAGGGAGGAAGATACGCAGTATTTT. This sequence encodes CATREEDTQYF.

This clonotype was counted only a few times. The chain uses TRBV27 and TRBJ2-7; D remains unclear. The CDR3 covers 13 residues. CDR1 MNHEY and CDR2 SMNVEV come from the germline V gene (reference sequence). Trimming stripped 5 bases from V and 4 bases from J, with 12 bases between. CDR3 in DNA: TGTGCCAGCAGTCCCAGTGTGGTATACGAGCAGTACTTC. This encodes CASSPSVVYEQYF.

This clonotype showed up just a few times. The rearrangement uses TRBV7-2 and TRBJ2-5; 9 nucleotides line up with TRBD2. J was trimmed by 5 bases and V by 7 bases; bases with no gene match: 2. CDR3 length: 12 amino acids. The germline V gene encodes CDR1 SGHTA and CDR2 FQGNSA. The CDR3 DNA reads as TGTGCCAGCACCCTAGCGGGGGAGACCCAGTACTTC. Protein sequence: CASTLAGETQYF.

This clonotype showed up just a few times. The CDR3 sequence is CASSLNWGLAGGQETQYF. The CDR3 coding sequence is TGTGCCAGCAGCTTAAACTGGGGACTAGCGGGGGGCCAAGAGACCCAGTACTTC. The chain employs TRBV7-2 and TRBJ2-5, with 15 bases that match TRBD2. Germline V gives CDR1 SGHTA, CDR2 FQGNSA. Germline trimming cut 2 bases from V and 1 base from J; bases unmatched to any gene: 5. This CDR3 has 18 amino acids.

Only a few counts were recorded for this clonotype. The chain is built from TRBV7-9 and TRBJ2-7; tentative D call: TRBD1 (6 bases). CDR1 and CDR2 from the germline V gene are SEHNR and FQNEAQ (reference sequence). The CDR3 has 16 amino acids. Trimming shortened V by 4 bases and J by 0 bases, and 16 bases separated the two germline ends. For the CDR3, the DNA is TGTGCCAGCAGCTCCACCCGGACAGAAGACTCCTACGAGCAGTACTTC. Amino acids: CASSSTRTEDSYEQYF.

This clonotype was seen more than once but under ten times. The chain couples TRBV6-1 to TRBJ2-1; the D gene is possibly TRBD1 (6 bases). The V gene lost 6 bases and the J gene lost 15 bases, with 15 bases spanning the gap. This CDR3 is built from 11 residues. Looked up from germline, CDR1 is MNHNS and CDR2 is SASEGT. As DNA, the CDR3 is TGTGCCAGCAGCCAGCACAGGGTCGCGTTCTTC. It translates to CASSQHRVAFF.

The chain combines TRBV28 with TRBJ1-1; 9 nucleotides match TRBD1. Germline CDR1 reads MDHEN; CDR2 reads SYDVKM. V was pared by 3 bases and J by 7 bases, with 15 bases of the junction left unmatched. There are 17 residues in the CDR3. CDR3 in DNA: TGTGCCAGCAGTTTCCCCCCTCACAGGGGGCTGGAGAATGAAGCTTTCTTT. It codes for CASSFPPHRGLENEAFF.

J is TRBJ2-1 and V is TRBV28, with D perhaps matching TRBD1 or TRBD2 (6 bases each). The length of the CDR3 is 12 residues. Germline V gene data show CDR1 as MDHEN and CDR2 as SYDVKM. Trimming pared 2 bases from V and 9 bases from J, leaving 8 bases between. The CDR3 nucleotides are TGTGCCAGCAGTTTAAGGGGGGCTGAGCAGTTCTTC. It translates to CASSLRGAEQFF.

Only a few counts were recorded for this clonotype. V and J are TRBV28 and TRBJ2-1; TRBD1 might be the D (7 bases). With 5 bases removed from V and 3 bases from J, the gap between germline ends came to 14 bases. Germline V gene data show CDR1 as MDHEN and CDR2 as SYDVKM. CDR3 length: 15 residues. CDR3 in amino acids: CASSPDREDYNEQFF. CDR3 DNA sequence: TGTGCCAGCAGTCCTGACAGGGAGGACTACAATGAGCAGTTCTTC.

The table lists this clonotype with a few counts. This rearrangement joins TRBV7-8 to TRBJ2-1; TRBD1 matches at 7 bases. Germline-derived CDR1 and CDR2 are SGHVS and FQNEAQ. The CDR3 consists of 16 residues. The V segment lost 3 bases and the J segment 4 bases; nucleotides outside the gene matches: 9. Written as DNA, the CDR3 is TGTGCCAGCAGCTTTCCTCAGACAGGGCTTTACAATGAGCAGTTCTTC. Residues: CASSFPQTGLYNEQFF.

In its sample, this clonotype was seen a few times. This rearrangement joins TRBV23-1 to TRBJ2-5; D perhaps matches TRBD2 (6 bases). TRBV23-1 is placed among ORFs of uncertain function. Between the trimmed V and J ends, which lost 2 bases and 3 bases, there was a span of 16 bases. The CDR3 is 16 amino acids. The CDR3 DNA is TGCGCCAGCAGTCAAAATCCGGGACGGACTAAAGAGACCCAGTACTTC. It specifies CASSQNPGRTKETQYF.

This clonotype was counted between two and nine times. The CDR3 DNA is TGCAGTGCTAGAGGTTTCGATTCTCAAGATACGCAGTATTTT. It is translated as CSARGFDSQDTQYF. The genes are TRBV20-1 and TRBJ2-3, with D unresolved. Germline CDR1 is DFQATT and CDR2 is SNEGSKA (reference sequence). With 1 base removed from V and 5 bases from J, the gap between germline ends came to 13 bases. The CDR3 covers 14 residues.

The chain couples TRBV7-3 to TRBJ2-5; 11 bases line up with TRBD2. CDR3 length: 15 amino acids. Per the germline V gene, CDR1 is SGHTA and CDR2 is FQGTGA. The junction had 5 bases not matched to a gene; V was cut back by 4 bases and J by 4 bases. CDR3 protein: CASSYGTSGAETQYF. DNA for the CDR3: TGTGCCAGCAGCTACGGGACTAGCGGTGCAGAGACCCAGTACTTC. Variable domain in full (rest from reference TRBV7-3 and TRBJ2-5): GAGVSQTPSNKVTEKGKYVELRCDPISGHTALYWYRQSLGQGPEFLIYFQGTGAADDSGLPNDRFFAVRPEGSVSTLKIQRTERGDSAVYLCASSYGTSGAETQYFGPGTRLLVL.

This clonotype showed up just a few times. This chain joins TRBV28 and TRBJ2-1; D remains ambiguous. CDR3 length: 15 amino acids. Germline-derived CDR1 and CDR2 are MDHEN and SYDVKM. V lost 5 bases and J 5 bases, leaving 16 bases between the germline ends. For the CDR3, the DNA is TGTGCCAGCAGTCCCACGGTCCGGACGCACAATGAGCAGTTCTTC. It specifies CASSPTVRTHNEQFF.

This clonotype has only a few counts. Here the CDR3 reads CASIPGSSPYEQYF. CDR3 DNA: TGTGCCAGCATCCCAGGGTCTTCCCCCTACGAGCAGTACTTC. The chain uses TRBV7-2 and TRBJ2-7, with D possibly matching TRBD1 (5 bases). In germline, CDR1 is SGHTA, CDR2 FQGNSA. This CDR3 is built from 14 residues. V lost 7 bases and J 2 bases, leaving 15 bases between the germline ends.

V and J are TRBV29-1 and TRBJ2-5; 8 nucleotides match TRBD2. Germline trimming cut 5 bases from V and 5 bases from J; bases unmatched to any gene: 4. The CDR3 has 12 amino acids. Germline loops: CDR1 SQVTM, CDR2 ANQGSEA. The CDR3 region has the DNA TGCAGCGTTAATCGGGGGGGGGAGACCCAGTACTTC. Protein sequence: CSVNRGGETQYF.

The chain uses TRBV27 and TRBJ2-1; D call uncertain. The length of the CDR3 is 13 residues. Per germline, CDR1 MNHEY and CDR2 SMNVEV (reference sequence). Trimming stripped 3 bases from V and 5 bases from J, with 8 bases between. CDR3 sequence: CASSFTAHNEQFF. The CDR3 bases are TGTGCCAGCAGTTTTACCGCTCACAATGAGCAGTTCTTC.

The rearrangement uses TRBV7-8 and TRBJ1-5; TRBD1 might be the D (5 bases). The ends were cut back, 2 bases at V and 5 bases at J, with 7 bases in the middle. CDR1 SGHVS and CDR2 FQNEAQ come from the germline V gene. This CDR3 has 13 residues. The CDR3 reads CASSLLGDQPQHF. In DNA form, the CDR3 reads TGTGCCAGCAGCTTATTGGGGGATCAGCCCCAGCATTTT.

This clonotype was counted only a few times. The J gene is TRBJ1-5, the V gene TRBV6-2 or TRBV6-3; D perhaps matches TRBD1 (5 bases). Trimming stripped 7 bases from V and 4 bases from J, with 14 bases between. CDR1 and CDR2 (germline): MNHEY, SVGEGT. The CDR3 loop spans 14 amino acids. As DNA, the CDR3 is TGTGCCAGCATCTCGAGGGGACCAAATCAGCCCCAGCATTTT. It yields the protein CASISRGPNQPQHF.

The V gene is TRBV12-3 or TRBV12-4, the J gene TRBJ1-4; 9 nucleotides align to TRBD1. V lost 4 bases and J lost 8; bases outside the gene matches: 8. This CDR3 comprises 15 residues. CDR3 nucleotide sequence: TGTGCCAGCAGTTCCTCAAGGACAGGGGCGGAAAAACTGTTTTTT. Translated: CASSSSRTGAEKLFF.

This clonotype was seen a few times. V is TRBV27 and J is TRBJ2-5; TRBD2 matches at 16 bases. Germline lookup yields CDR1 MNHEY and CDR2 SMNVEV (reference sequence). V was clipped by 4 bases and J by 8 bases; unmatched bases: 4. The CDR3 runs to 15 residues. The CDR3 loop is CASSSGTSGRGTQYF. The CDR3 coding sequence is TGTGCCAGCAGTTCGGGGACTAGCGGGAGGGGTACCCAGTACTTC.

The V and J genes are TRBV4-3 and TRBJ1-2, with 8 bases aligning to TRBD1. The CDR3 has 16 amino acids. V lost 4 bases, J lost 2 bases, and 9 bases stayed unmatched. Germline CDR1 LGHNA, CDR2 YSLEER. CDR3 region: CASSPQDRVNNYGYTF. The CDR3 DNA reads TGCGCCAGCAGCCCTCAGGACAGGGTGAACAACTATGGCTACACCTTC.

This clonotype was counted only a few times. CDR3: CASSYPGYNEQFF. Written as DNA, the CDR3 is TGTGCCAGCAGTTACCCTGGATACAATGAGCAGTTCTTC. This sequence joins TRBV6-2 or TRBV6-3 and TRBJ2-1; D call uncertain. CDR1 and CDR2 from the germline V gene are MNHEY and SVGEGT. CDR3 length equals 13 residues. Trimming removed 2 bases from V and 4 bases from J, with 6 bases in between.

This rearrangement joins TRBV7-2 to TRBJ2-7; 7 bases align to TRBD2. The CDR3 contains 17 residues. The germline V gene has CDR1 SGHTA and CDR2 FQGNSA. The ends lost 1 base at V and 2 bases at J; junction bases unmatched: 11. CDR3 in amino acids: CASSLGGGRVPPYEQYF. The CDR3 DNA reads TGTGCCAGCAGCTTAGGGGGGGGACGGGTCCCTCCCTACGAGCAGTACTTC.

This clonotype was detected only a few times. The chain combines TRBV12-3 or TRBV12-4 with TRBJ1-5, with D possibly being TRBD1 (5 bases). This CDR3 region has 13 residues. The V end lost 5 bases, the J end lost 5 bases, and 10 bases lay between the germline ends. The CDR3, as DNA: TGTGCCAGCAGTACAGGATCGGATCAGCCCCAGCATTTT. It encodes CASSTGSDQPQHF.

This clonotype was picked up many times. This chain connects TRBV7-6 to TRBJ2-7; a possible D gene is TRBD1 (7 bases). Per the germline V gene, CDR1 is SGHVS and CDR2 is FNYEAQ. Trimming took off 5 bases at V and 7 bases at J, with 18 bases between the two ends. This CDR3 contains 14 residues. The CDR3 region has the DNA TGTGCCAGCAGCGAAAGACAGGGCCGGGGGGAGCAGTACTTC. Amino acid sequence: CASSERQGRGEQYF.

The rearrangement links TRBV5-1 to TRBJ1-2; possibly TRBD1 for D (6 bases). Germline values: CDR1 SGHRS, CDR2 YFSETQ. The CDR3 totals 15 residues. Between the trimmed V and J ends, which lost 3 bases and 6 bases, there was a span of 18 bases. As DNA, the CDR3 is TGCGCCAGCAGCTCGGGGGGACACTTGCACGATGGCTACACCTTC. Protein: CASSSGGHLHDGYTF.

This clonotype was found many times. The rearrangement joins TRBV7-8 to TRBJ1-1; no clear D gene. Germline V gene lookup returns CDR1 SGHVS and CDR2 FQNEAQ. This CDR3 is built from 16 residues. The V end lost 1 base, the J end lost 1 base, and 13 bases lay between the germline ends. The CDR3 here is CASSLVIRSGNTEAFF. The CDR3 bases are TGTGCCAGCAGCTTAGTTATAAGGTCAGGGAACACTGAAGCTTTCTTT.

This chain uses TRBV6-4 with TRBJ2-1, with 8 bases that match TRBD2. The CDR3 spans 14 residues. Germline V CDR1 and CDR2: MRHNA, SNTAGT. Trimming removed 5 bases from V and 6 bases from J; junction bases left unmatched: 6. Here the CDR3 reads CASSTGLVGNEQFF. CDR3 in DNA: TGTGCCAGCAGTACGGGACTAGTTGGCAATGAGCAGTTCTTC.

This clonotype was observed a handful of times. The chain uses TRBV7-6 and TRBJ2-1; 8 positions agree with TRBD1. This CDR3 contains 15 residues. The V and J ends lost 1 base and 4 bases, in that order; junction bases with no gene match: 3. Germline CDR1 is SGHVS and CDR2 is FNYEAQ. Here the CDR3 reads CASSLGRGLYNEQFF. Written as DNA, the CDR3 is TGTGCCAGCAGCTTAGGCAGGGGGCTATACAATGAGCAGTTCTTC.